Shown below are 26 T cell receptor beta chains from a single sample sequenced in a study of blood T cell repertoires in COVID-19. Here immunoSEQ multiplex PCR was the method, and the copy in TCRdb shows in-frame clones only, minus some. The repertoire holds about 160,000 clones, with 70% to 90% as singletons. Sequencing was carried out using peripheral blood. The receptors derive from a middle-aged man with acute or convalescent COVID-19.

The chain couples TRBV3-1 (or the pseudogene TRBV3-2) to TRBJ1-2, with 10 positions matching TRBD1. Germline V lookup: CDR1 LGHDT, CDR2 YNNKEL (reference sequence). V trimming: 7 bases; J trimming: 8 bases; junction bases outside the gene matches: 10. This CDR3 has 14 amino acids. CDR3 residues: CASTLLGQGIGYTF. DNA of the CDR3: TGTGCCAGCACTCTCCTGGGACAGGGGATCGGCTACACCTTC.

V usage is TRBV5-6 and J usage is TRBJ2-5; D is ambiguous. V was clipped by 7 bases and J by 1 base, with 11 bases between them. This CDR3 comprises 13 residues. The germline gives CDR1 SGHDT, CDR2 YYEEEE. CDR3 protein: CASGPDSQETQYF. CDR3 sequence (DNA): TGTGCCAGCGGCCCAGACTCCCAAGAGACCCAGTACTTC.

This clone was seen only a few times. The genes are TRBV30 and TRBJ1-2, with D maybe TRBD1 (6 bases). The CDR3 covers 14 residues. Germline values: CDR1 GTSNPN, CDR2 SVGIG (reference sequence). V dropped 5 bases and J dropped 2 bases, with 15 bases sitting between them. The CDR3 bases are TGTGCCTGGGGGAGGACAGCGGCCAACTATGGCTACACCTTC. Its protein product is CAWGRTAANYGYTF.

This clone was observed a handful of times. CDR3 loop: CASSTAGTGGRGELFF. The DNA of the CDR3 is TGTGCCAGCAGCACCGCCGGGACAGGGGGACGGGGGGAGCTGTTTTTT. The chain joins TRBV7-8 to TRBJ2-2; 11 bases line up with TRBD1. The CDR3 has 16 amino acids. With 5 bases clipped from V and 8 bases from J, the junction kept 10 bases outside the gene matches. From germline, CDR1 is SGHVS and CDR2 FQNEAQ. The full variable domain, rest sourced from reference TRBV7-8 and TRBJ2-2, is GAGVSQSPRYKVAKRGQDVALRCDPISGHVSLFWYQQALGQGPEFLTYFQNEAQLDKSGLPSDRFFAERPEGSVSTLKIQRTQQEDSAVYLCASSTAGTGGRGELFFGEGSRLTVL.

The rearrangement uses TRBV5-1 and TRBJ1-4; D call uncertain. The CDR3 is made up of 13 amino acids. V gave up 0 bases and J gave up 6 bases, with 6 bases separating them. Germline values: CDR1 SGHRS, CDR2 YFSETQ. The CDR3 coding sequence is TGCGCCAGCAGCTTGGGGCCAGATGAAAAACTGTTTTTT. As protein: CASSLGPDEKLFF.

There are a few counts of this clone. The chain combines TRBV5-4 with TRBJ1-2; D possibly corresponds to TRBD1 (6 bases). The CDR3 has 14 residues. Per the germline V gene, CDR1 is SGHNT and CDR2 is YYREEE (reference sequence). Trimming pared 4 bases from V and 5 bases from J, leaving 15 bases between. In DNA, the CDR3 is TGTGCCAGCAGCCTGGTTCAACAGGGATATGGCTACACCTTC. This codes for CASSLVQQGYGYTF.

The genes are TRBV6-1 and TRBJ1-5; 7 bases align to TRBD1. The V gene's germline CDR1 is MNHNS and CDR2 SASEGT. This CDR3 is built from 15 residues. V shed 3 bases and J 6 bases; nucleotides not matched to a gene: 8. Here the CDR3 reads CASSDGQALGQPQHF. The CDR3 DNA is TGTGCCAGCAGTGACGGACAGGCTTTAGGTCAGCCCCAGCATTTT.

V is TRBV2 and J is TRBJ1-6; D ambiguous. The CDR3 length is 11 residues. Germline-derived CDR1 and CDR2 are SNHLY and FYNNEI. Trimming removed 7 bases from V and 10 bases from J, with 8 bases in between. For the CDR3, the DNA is TGTGCCAGCACCAACCTATCACCCCTCCACTTT. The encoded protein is CASTNLSPLHF. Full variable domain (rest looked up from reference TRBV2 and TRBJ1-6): EPEVTQTPSHQVTQMGQEVILRCVPISNHLYFYWYRQILGQKVEFLVSFYNNEISEKSEIFDDQFSVERPDGSNFTLKIRSTKLEDSAMYFCASTNLSPLHFGNGTRLTVT.

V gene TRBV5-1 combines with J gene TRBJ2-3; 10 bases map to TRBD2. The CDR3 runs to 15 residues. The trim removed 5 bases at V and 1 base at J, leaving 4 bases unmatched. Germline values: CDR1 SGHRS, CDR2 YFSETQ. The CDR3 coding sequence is TGCGCCAGCAGGGACGGGACTAGCGGCACAGATACGCAGTATTTT. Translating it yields CASRDGTSGTDTQYF.

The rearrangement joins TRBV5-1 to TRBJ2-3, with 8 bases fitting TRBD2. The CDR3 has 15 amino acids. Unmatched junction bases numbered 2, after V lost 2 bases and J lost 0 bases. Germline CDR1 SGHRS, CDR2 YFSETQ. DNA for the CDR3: TGCGCCAGCAGCTTCTCTAGCGGGAGCACAGATACGCAGTATTTT. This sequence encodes CASSFSSGSTDTQYF.

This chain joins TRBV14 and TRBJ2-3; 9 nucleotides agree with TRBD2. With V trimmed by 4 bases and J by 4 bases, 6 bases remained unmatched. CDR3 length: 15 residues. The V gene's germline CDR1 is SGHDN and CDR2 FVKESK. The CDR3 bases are TGTGCCAGCAGCCGTCTAGCGGGGAGGGCAGATACGCAGTATTTT. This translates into CASSRLAGRADTQYF.

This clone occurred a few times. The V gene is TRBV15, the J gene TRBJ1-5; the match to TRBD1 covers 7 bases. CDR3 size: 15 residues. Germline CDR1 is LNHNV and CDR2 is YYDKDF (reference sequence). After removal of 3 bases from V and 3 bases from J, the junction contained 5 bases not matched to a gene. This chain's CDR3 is CATSRGGTVNQPQHF. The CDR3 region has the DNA TGTGCCACCAGCAGGGGCGGGACAGTCAATCAGCCCCAGCATTTT.

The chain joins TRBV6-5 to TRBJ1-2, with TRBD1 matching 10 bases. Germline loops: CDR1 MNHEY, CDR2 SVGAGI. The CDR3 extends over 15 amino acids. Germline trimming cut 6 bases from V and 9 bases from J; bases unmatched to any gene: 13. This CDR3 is CASSSLRGQGGRYTF. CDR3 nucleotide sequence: TGTGCCAGCAGCTCCTTACGCGGACAGGGGGGTCGCTACACCTTC.

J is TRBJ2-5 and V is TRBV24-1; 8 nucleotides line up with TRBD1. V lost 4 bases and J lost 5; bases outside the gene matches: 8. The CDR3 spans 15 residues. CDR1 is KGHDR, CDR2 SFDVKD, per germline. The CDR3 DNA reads TGTGCCACCAGTGACCCTAGGACAGGGCGGGAGACCCAGTACTTC. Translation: CATSDPRTGRETQYF.

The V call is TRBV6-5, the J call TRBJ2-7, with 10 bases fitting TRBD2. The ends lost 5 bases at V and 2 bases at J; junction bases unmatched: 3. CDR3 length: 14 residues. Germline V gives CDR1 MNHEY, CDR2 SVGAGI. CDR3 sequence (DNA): TGTGCCAGCAGTAAAACTAGCGGGGCCTACGAGCAGTACTTC. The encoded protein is CASSKTSGAYEQYF.

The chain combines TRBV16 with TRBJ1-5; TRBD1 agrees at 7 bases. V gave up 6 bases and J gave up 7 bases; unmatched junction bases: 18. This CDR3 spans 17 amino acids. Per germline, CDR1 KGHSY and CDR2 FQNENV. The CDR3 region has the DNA TGTGCCAGCAGTCCTCCCCGTCCGGGAACAGGGGAACAGCCCCAGCATTTT. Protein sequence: CASSPPRPGTGEQPQHF.

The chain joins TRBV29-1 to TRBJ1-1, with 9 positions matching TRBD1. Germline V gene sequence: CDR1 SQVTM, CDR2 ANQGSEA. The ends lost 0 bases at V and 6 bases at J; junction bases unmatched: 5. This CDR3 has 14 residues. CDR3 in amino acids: CSVEEENRGPEAFF. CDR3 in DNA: TGCAGCGTTGAAGAGGAGAACAGGGGGCCTGAAGCTTTCTTT.

The DNA of the CDR3 is TGTGCCAGCAGCCCGGGACAGGGGTACGGTAACTATGGCTACACCTTC. Protein: CASSPGQGYGNYGYTF. V is TRBV11-2 and J is TRBJ1-2; 10 bases match TRBD1. J lost 1 base, V lost 5 bases, and 7 bases had no gene match. Per the germline V gene, CDR1 is SGHAT and CDR2 is FQNNGV. CDR3 length equals 16 residues. Looking up the rest from reference TRBV11-2 and TRBJ1-2 gives the full variable domain: EAGVAQSPRYKIIEKRQSVAFWCNPISGHATLYWYQQILGQGPKLLIQFQNNGVVDDSQLPKDRFSAERLKGVDSTLKIQPAKLEDSAVYLCASSPGQGYGNYGYTFGSGTRLTVV.

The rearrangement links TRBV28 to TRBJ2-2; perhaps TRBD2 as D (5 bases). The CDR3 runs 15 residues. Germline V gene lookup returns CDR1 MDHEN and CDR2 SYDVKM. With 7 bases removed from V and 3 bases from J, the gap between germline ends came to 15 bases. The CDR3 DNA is TGTGCCAGCAAATTATTCGGGGTCGACACCGGGGAGCTGTTTTTT. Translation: CASKLFGVDTGELFF.

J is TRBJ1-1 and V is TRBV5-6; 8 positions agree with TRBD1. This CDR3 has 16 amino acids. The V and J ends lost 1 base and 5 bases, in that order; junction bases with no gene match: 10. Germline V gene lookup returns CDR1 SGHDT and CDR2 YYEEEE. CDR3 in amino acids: CASSLWTGISQTEAFF. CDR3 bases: TGTGCCAGCAGCTTGTGGACAGGGATCTCCCAGACTGAAGCTTTCTTT.

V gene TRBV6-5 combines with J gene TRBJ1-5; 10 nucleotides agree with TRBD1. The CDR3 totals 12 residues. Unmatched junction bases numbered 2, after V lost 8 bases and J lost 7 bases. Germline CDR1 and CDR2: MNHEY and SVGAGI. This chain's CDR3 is CASGTGEQPQHF. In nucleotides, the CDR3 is TGTGCCAGCGGGACAGGGGAACAGCCCCAGCATTTT.

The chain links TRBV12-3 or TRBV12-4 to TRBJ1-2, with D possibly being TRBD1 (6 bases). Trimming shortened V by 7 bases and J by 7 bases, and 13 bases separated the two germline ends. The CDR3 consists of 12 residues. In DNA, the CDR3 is TGTGCCAGCACCGCAGGGGATCGTGGCTACACCTTC. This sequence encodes CASTAGDRGYTF.

The CDR3 DNA is TGTGCCAGCAGCTGGGGACAGGGAATCGGCACTGAAGCTTTCTTT. This translates into CASSWGQGIGTEAFF. This chain joins TRBV5-6 and TRBJ1-1; 9 positions agree with TRBD1. The germline gives CDR1 SGHDT, CDR2 YYEEEE. This CDR3 spans 15 amino acids. The trim removed 3 bases at V and 4 bases at J, leaving 7 bases unmatched.

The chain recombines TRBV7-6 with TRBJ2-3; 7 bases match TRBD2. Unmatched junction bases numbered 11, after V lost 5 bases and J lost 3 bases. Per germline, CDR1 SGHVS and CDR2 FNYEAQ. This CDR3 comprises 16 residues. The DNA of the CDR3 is TGTGCCAGCAGCCAATCGTGGGGCGGGGGTACAGATACGCAGTATTTT. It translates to CASSQSWGGGTDTQYF. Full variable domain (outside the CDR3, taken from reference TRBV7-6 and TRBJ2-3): GAGVSQSPRYKVTKRGQDVALRCDPISGHVSLYWYRQALGQGPEFLTYFNYEAQQDKSGLPNDRFSAERPEGSISTLTIQRTEQRDSAMYRCASSQSWGGGTDTQYFGPGTRLTVL.

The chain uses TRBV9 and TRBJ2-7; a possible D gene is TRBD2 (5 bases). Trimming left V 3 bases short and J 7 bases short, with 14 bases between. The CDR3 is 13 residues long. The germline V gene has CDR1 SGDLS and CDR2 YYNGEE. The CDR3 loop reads CASSGGLAGEQYF. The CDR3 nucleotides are TGTGCCAGCAGCGGAGGGCTAGCAGGTGAGCAGTACTTC.

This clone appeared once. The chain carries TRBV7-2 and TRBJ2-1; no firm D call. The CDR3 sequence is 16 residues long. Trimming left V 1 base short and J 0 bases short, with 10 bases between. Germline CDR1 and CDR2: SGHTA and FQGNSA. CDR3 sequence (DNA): TGTGCCAGCAGCTTAGGATCGTCGAGCTCCTACAATGAGCAGTTCTTC. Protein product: CASSLGSSSSYNEQFF.